This is a list of T cell receptor beta chains from one sample in a study of shared clonotypes between healthy human individuals. The table came from immunoSEQ multiplex PCR; TCRdb's copy has only in-frame clones and leaves some out. The top ten hold 0.045% to 0.07% of the sample, which has a few hundred thousand clones, approximately 97% seen once. Sequences were obtained from naive CD4+ T cells sorted from blood. These receptors were obtained from a woman in her twenties or thirties in good health. Each CDR3 is given with its conserved first and last residue. A D gene is named only where the DNA matches it firmly. Some rows have no size entry. The others give once, few or many, or a class for an expanded clone.

j_call clone_size d_call v_call cdr3_aa cdr3_nt
TRBJ1-2 NA NA TRBV5-4 CASSFGQGYDGYTF TGTGCCAGCAGCTTTGGTCAGGGGTATGATGGCTACACCTTC
TRBJ2-3 NA NA TRBV29-1 CSVPPGGFTDTQYF TGCAGCGTTCCCCCCGGGGGATTCACAGATACGCAGTATTTT
TRBJ2-7 NA NA TRBV5-6 CASSWQTVADIPYEQYF TGTGCCAGCAGCTGGCAAACCGTAGCGGATATACCCTACGAGCAGTACTTC
TRBJ2-7 NA TRBD1 TRBV6-6 CASSYKQGYEQYF TGTGCCAGCAGTTACAAACAGGGGTACGAGCAGTACTTC
TRBJ2-2 NA NA TRBV28 CASSFVGLAGELFF TGTGCCAGCAGTTTCGTGGGATTGGCCGGGGAGCTGTTTTTT
TRBJ1-4 once NA TRBV5-6 CARRGRVNEKLFF TGTGCCCGGAGGGGCAGGGTAAATGAAAAACTGTTTTTT
TRBJ1-1 NA TRBD1 TRBV30 CAWVGTGAEAFF TGTGCCTGGGTTGGGACAGGGGCTGAAGCTTTCTTT
TRBJ2-7 NA TRBD1 TRBV28 CASSQWTGGGEQYF TGTGCCAGCAGTCAATGGACAGGGGGAGGCGAGCAGTACTTC
TRBJ2-7 NA TRBD2 TRBV7-9 CASSLFGRDEQYF TGTGCCAGCAGCTTATTTGGGAGGGACGAGCAGTACTTC
TRBJ1-1 few TRBD1 TRBV29-1 CSARTGTNTEAFF TGCAGCGCTAGGACAGGGACGAACACTGAAGCTTTCTTT
TRBJ2-7 NA NA TRBV23-1 CASSQSPPGKFYEQYF TGCGCCAGCAGTCAATCTCCCCCCGGGAAATTCTACGAGCAGTACTTC
TRBJ2-3 NA NA TRBV6-4 CASRETAYTDTQYF TGTGCCAGCAGAGAGACTGCATACACAGATACGCAGTATTTT
TRBJ2-3 NA TRBD2 TRBV5-1 CASSLYVSGNTDTQYF TGCGCCAGCAGCTTGTATGTTAGCGGGAACACAGATACGCAGTATTTT
TRBJ1-4 NA NA TRBV15 CATSDRQTNEKLFF TGTGCCACCAGCGACCGACAGACTAATGAAAAACTGTTTTTT
TRBJ2-3 NA NA TRBV6-5 CASSYSSGPSTDTQYF TGTGCCAGCAGTTACTCGTCGGGACCTAGCACAGATACGCAGTATTTT
TRBJ2-5 NA NA TRBV6-4 CASSDMDSTAPHF TGTGCCAGCAGTGACATGGACAGTACTGCCCCCCACTTC
TRBJ1-5 NA NA TRBV28 CASSRQILSNQPQHF TGTGCCAGCAGTCGACAGATTCTTAGCAATCAGCCCCAGCATTTT
TRBJ2-7 NA NA TRBV7-8 CASSKEIARTYEQYF TGTGCCAGCAGCAAAGAGATAGCGAGAACCTACGAGCAGTACTTC
TRBJ2-2 NA TRBD2 TRBV7-6 CASSLNTGTSGRGELFF TGTGCCAGCAGCTTAAACACCGGGACTAGCGGTCGCGGGGAGCTGTTTTTT
TRBJ2-7 NA NA TRBV9 CASSPHPGPSSYEQYF TGTGCCAGCAGCCCTCACCCGGGACCAAGCTCCTACGAGCAGTACTTC
TRBJ2-5 once NA TRBV6-1 CASSERFGQWKETQYF TGTGCCAGCAGTGAACGATTTGGACAATGGAAAGAGACCCAGTACTTC
TRBJ2-2 NA TRBD2 TRBV27 CASSTSSGRGTGELFF TGTGCCAGCAGTACTTCTAGCGGGAGAGGTACCGGGGAGCTGTTTTTT
TRBJ2-3 few NA TRBV5-4 CASSLDADTQYF TGTGCCAGCAGCTTGGACGCAGATACGCAGTATTTT
TRBJ2-7 NA TRBD2 TRBV7-8 CASSSTTGTSEQYF TGTGCCAGCAGCTCCACCACAGGGACTAGCGAGCAGTACTTC
TRBJ1-2 NA NA TRBV28 CASSLYGAGAYGYTF TGTGCCAGCAGTTTATACGGCGCAGGGGCTTATGGCTACACCTTC
TRBJ2-5 NA TRBD2 TRBV7-9 CASSYIPGLAGGPETQYF TGTGCCAGCAGCTACATCCCGGGACTAGCGGGAGGGCCGGAGACCCAGTACTTC
TRBJ2-7 NA NA TRBV11-1 CASSSLSVLRGSSYEQYF TGTGCCAGCAGCTCCCTAAGCGTCTTACGGGGAAGCTCCTACGAGCAGTACTTC
TRBJ1-3 NA TRBD1 TRBV7-9 CASSLAGTGGVGNTIYF TGTGCCAGCAGCTTAGCCGGGACAGGGGGCGTTGGAAACACCATATATTTT
TRBJ1-1 NA NA TRBV19 CASSGQGNTEAFF TGTGCCAGTAGCGGGCAGGGGAACACTGAAGCTTTCTTT
TRBJ2-2 NA NA TRBV6-4 CASKDTHAGGELFF TGTGCCAGCAAGGACACACACGCTGGCGGGGAGCTGTTTTTT
TRBJ1-3 NA NA TRBV9 CASSPHSGIPGNTIYF TGTGCCAGCAGCCCACACTCAGGGATTCCTGGAAACACCATATATTTT
TRBJ1-5 NA NA TRBV27 CASSLSGRPPENQPQHF TGTGCCAGCAGTTTGTCGGGACGTCCCCCGGAAAATCAGCCCCAGCATTTT
TRBJ1-1 NA TRBD1 TRBV19 CASSEGRGTEAFF TGTGCCAGTAGTGAGGGCAGGGGGACTGAAGCTTTCTTT
TRBJ1-2 NA TRBD1 TRBV11-2 CASSSSPGTGGDYGYTF TGTGCCAGCAGCTCTTCCCCCGGGACAGGAGGGGACTATGGCTACACCTTC
TRBJ2-1 NA NA TRBV11-2 CASSLEGLHWWEQFF TGTGCCAGCAGCTTAGAGGGACTGCACTGGTGGGAGCAGTTCTTC
TRBJ1-2 NA TRBD1 TRBV9 CASSVAQGARFDGYTF TGTGCCAGCAGCGTCGCTCAGGGGGCGCGGTTTGATGGCTACACCTTC
TRBJ2-2 NA TRBD2 TRBV19 CASRAGEVNTGELFF TGTGCCAGTAGGGCGGGAGAAGTGAACACCGGGGAGCTGTTTTTT
TRBJ2-1 NA NA TRBV9 CASSVADRTYNEQFF TGTGCCAGCAGCGTAGCCGACAGGACCTACAATGAGCAGTTCTTC
TRBJ2-2 NA NA TRBV29-1 CSVETPPRTGELFF TGCAGCGTTGAAACCCCACCCCGTACCGGGGAGCTGTTTTTT
TRBJ2-3 NA NA TRBV5-6 CASSLDRGMDSTDTQYF TGTGCCAGCAGCTTGGATAGGGGGATGGATAGCACAGATACGCAGTATTTT
TRBJ1-5 NA NA TRBV2 CAHRVGAYSNQPQHF TGTGCCCACAGGGTGGGAGCCTATAGCAATCAGCCCCAGCATTTT
TRBJ1-1 NA NA TRBV5-4 CASSLEVQVNTEAFF TGTGCCAGCAGCCTGGAAGTGCAGGTGAACACTGAAGCTTTCTTT
TRBJ2-7 NA NA TRBV6-5 CASRGRTAQNEQYF TGTGCCAGCAGGGGACGGACGGCCCAGAACGAGCAGTACTTC
TRBJ1-1 NA NA TRBV20-1 CSARLDTEAFF TGCAGTGCTAGATTGGACACTGAAGCTTTCTTT
TRBJ2-3 NA TRBD1 TRBV7-9 CASSLGQGGLDTQYF TGTGCCAGCAGCTTAGGACAGGGCGGTCTTGATACGCAGTATTTT
TRBJ2-1 once NA TRBV4-1 CASSQPWSGLGRNEQFF TGCGCCAGCAGCCAGCCCTGGAGTGGACTCGGGCGCAATGAGCAGTTCTTC
TRBJ2-7 NA NA TRBV18 CASSPRQISSDAIYYEQYF TGTGCCAGCTCACCCCGACAGATTTCGTCCGACGCAATCTACTACGAGCAGTACTTC
TRBJ2-7 once NA TRBV27 CASSSTGLLTSYEQYF TGTGCCAGCAGTTCCACGGGACTGTTAACATCCTACGAGCAGTACTTC
TRBJ1-4 NA TRBD1 TRBV9 CASSVGTGGAGGEKLFF TGTGCCAGCAGCGTAGGGACAGGGGGCGCGGGTGGCGAAAAACTGTTTTTT
TRBJ2-1 NA TRBD2 TRBV9 CASSAGTSGTFYNEQFF TGTGCCAGCAGCGCGGGGACTAGCGGGACTTTTTACAATGAGCAGTTCTTC
TRBJ2-7 NA NA TRBV10-3 CAISERDSYEQYF TGTGCCATCAGTGAGAGGGACTCCTACGAGCAGTACTTC
TRBJ2-3 NA NA TRBV28 CASSLWAGEGSGADTQYF TGTGCCAGCAGTTTATGGGCAGGGGAGGGGTCGGGGGCGGATACGCAGTATTTT
TRBJ1-2 NA TRBD1 TRBV28 CASLPGGRSPTYGYTF TGTGCCAGCCTTCCAGGGGGCCGCTCCCCCACGTATGGCTACACCTTC
TRBJ2-4 NA NA TRBV7-8 CASSPLSFGTLAKNIQYF TGTGCCAGCAGCCCCCTTTCGTTCGGGACGCTGGCCAAAAACATTCAGTACTTC
TRBJ2-5 NA TRBD1 TRBV16 CASSRLGQGEETQYF TGTGCCAGCAGCCGACTGGGCCAGGGGGAAGAGACCCAGTACTTC
TRBJ2-7 NA NA TRBV5-1 CASSFGPLAQSSYEQYF TGCGCCAGCAGCTTCGGCCCCCTAGCGCAAAGCTCCTACGAGCAGTACTTC
TRBJ2-2 NA TRBD1 TRBV6-6 CASSYPGQGPTGELFF TGTGCCAGCAGTTACCCCGGACAGGGACCTACCGGGGAGCTGTTTTTT